This T cell receptor beta chain was found in a study of blood T cell repertoires in COVID-19. Study-level background: COVID-19 samples, acute and convalescent, were from the United States, Italy and Spain.

This CDR3 has 17 amino acids. V lost 5 bases to trimming and J lost 3 bases; unmatched junction nucleotides: 16. Germline V gene sequence: CDR1 SGHRS, CDR2 YFSETQ. Original processing notes: Reference gene primer amplification yielded estimated nucleated cell counts. The assay was immunoSEQ multiplex PCR, and TCRdb's table has in-frame clones only and misses some. V and J calls and clone size follow that table, whereas D and trimming were derived from the DNA. This table holds fewer than 80,000 clones, 88% found once. The clonotype was recovered from a human donor in a cohort sampled during active COVID-19. This sequence joins TRBV5-1 and TRBJ1-1; 7 bases line up with TRBD1. Sequenced material: peripheral blood. In DNA, the CDR3 is TGCGCCAGCAGAATCTGGACAGGACTTCTTCCGGACACTGAAGCTTTCTTT. Encoded protein: CASRIWTGLLPDTEAFF.